This is a list of T cell receptor beta chains from one sample in a study of cytomegalovirus exposure and HLA in healthy donors. The method was immunoSEQ multiplex PCR; TCRdb's version includes in-frame clones alone and lacks a portion of them. The table includes 100,000 to 150,000 clones, roughly four fifths detected once. The sequenced sample was PBMCs. The receptor source for this set is a man younger than 35 in good health and CMV-seronegative. Both conserved end residues are part of each CDR3. D genes are given only for firm matches. Clone size, where shown, is once, few, many, or a class for clones that have expanded.

D gene	V gene	clone size	J gene	CDR3 protein	CDR3 DNA
TRBD1	TRBV7-2	NA	TRBJ2-3	CASSDPGQGRDTQYF	TGTGCCAGCAGCGATCCGGGACAGGGAAGGGATACGCAGTATTTT
NA	TRBV7-2	NA	TRBJ2-7	CASSLSPQTYEQYF	TGTGCCAGTAGCTTAAGCCCACAGACCTACGAGCAGTACTTC
NA	TRBV21-1	NA	TRBJ1-5	CASSGIRRGIGPHQPQHF	TGTGCCAGCAGCGGAATAAGGAGGGGAATAGGTCCCCATCAGCCCCAGCATTTT
TRBD2	TRBV5-1	NA	TRBJ2-1	CASSLAGTSHNEQFF	TGCGCCAGCAGCTTGGCCGGGACTAGTCACAATGAGCAGTTCTTC
TRBD1	TRBV5-6	few	TRBJ2-7	CASSATGKRYEQYF	TGTGCCAGCAGCGCGACAGGGAAGAGGTACGAGCAGTACTTC
NA	TRBV4-2	NA	TRBJ1-2	CASSQDASRYYGYTF	TGTGCCAGCAGCCAAGATGCAAGCAGGTACTATGGCTACACCTTC
NA	TRBV7-3	NA	TRBJ1-5	CASSSPFEDQSNQPQHF	TGTGCCAGCAGCTCACCCTTTGAGGATCAGAGCAATCAGCCCCAGCATTTT
NA	TRBV10-3	NA	TRBJ2-7	CAISTGLEQYF	TGTGCCATCAGCACAGGGCTCGAGCAGTACTTC
TRBD2	TRBV27	NA	TRBJ2-1	CASGNRVAGVDNEQFF	TGTGCCAGCGGCAACAGGGTAGCGGGGGTAGATAATGAGCAGTTCTTC
NA	TRBV19	NA	TRBJ1-2	CASTPGLSNYGYTF	TGTGCCAGTACGCCTGGACTCTCTAACTATGGCTACACCTTC
TRBD1	TRBV29-1	NA	TRBJ2-2	CSVGSTGQINTGELFF	TGCAGCGTTGGTTCAACGGGACAGATCAACACCGGGGAGCTGTTTTTT
TRBD2	TRBV10-3	NA	TRBJ2-1	CAISGGSGGLSSYNEQFF	TGTGCCATCAGTGGGGGGAGCGGGGGGCTGAGCTCCTACAATGAGCAGTTCTTC
NA	TRBV6-6	few	TRBJ2-7	CATSKDSNYEQYF	TGTGCCACCTCAAAAGACAGCAACTACGAGCAGTACTTC
NA	TRBV7-6	NA	TRBJ2-5	CASSFGLLETQYF	TGTGCCAGCAGCTTCGGACTACTGGAGACCCAGTACTTC
NA	TRBV7-2	NA	TRBJ1-1	CASTLRQGSNAFF	TGTGCCAGCACCCTAAGGCAGGGGTCAAACGCTTTCTTT
TRBD1	TRBV29-1	NA	TRBJ2-7	CSGRTGGEQYF	TGCAGCGGAAGGACAGGGGGGGAGCAGTACTTC
NA	TRBV2	NA	TRBJ1-2	CASSEGRGAVNGYTF	TGTGCCAGCAGTGAGGGACGGGGGGCTGTCAATGGCTACACCTTC
TRBD1	TRBV5-5	NA	TRBJ1-1	CASSVTGSEAFF	TGTGCCAGCAGCGTGACAGGGAGTGAAGCTTTCTTT
NA	TRBV11-2	NA	TRBJ2-3	CASSLEGQTTDTQYF	TGTGCCAGCAGCTTAGAGGGACAAACCACAGATACGCAGTATTTT
NA	TRBV25-1	NA	TRBJ1-5	CATKQPQHF	TGTGCCACAAAACAGCCCCAGCATTTT
TRBD1	TRBV25-1	NA	TRBJ1-2	CASSRDRAGGYTF	TGTGCCAGCAGTCGAGACAGGGCGGGTGGCTACACCTTC
NA	TRBV10-2	NA	TRBJ1-2	CASTQFGGGMNYGYTF	TGCGCCAGCACTCAATTCGGGGGGGGGATGAACTATGGCTACACCTTC
TRBD1	TRBV6-4	NA	TRBJ1-5	CASNRTGGNQPQHF	TGTGCCAGCAATCGGACAGGTGGCAATCAGCCCCAGCATTTT
NA	TRBV7-3	NA	TRBJ2-3	CASSLRGASTDTQYF	TGTGCCAGCAGCTTAAGGGGCGCAAGCACAGATACGCAGTATTTT
TRBD1	TRBV6-5	once	TRBJ2-5	CASSYSLGGKETQYF	TGTGCCAGCAGTTACTCATTAGGGGGCAAAGAGACCCAGTACTTC
NA	TRBV7-9	NA	TRBJ1-2	CASSSDSNYGYTF	TGTGCCAGCAGCTCAGACAGTAACTATGGCTACACCTTC
NA	TRBV19	NA	TRBJ2-1	CASSKTGSTYNEQFF	TGTGCCAGTAGTAAGACGGGGTCGACTTACAATGAGCAGTTCTTC
NA	TRBV5-1	NA	TRBJ1-2	CASSLAGVDYGYTF	TGCGCCAGCAGCTTGGCAGGGGTGGACTATGGCTACACCTTC
TRBD1	TRBV2	NA	TRBJ2-2	CASSGSRDRADTGELFF	TGTGCCAGCAGTGGGTCCCGGGACAGGGCTGACACCGGGGAGCTGTTTTTT
TRBD2	TRBV7-9	NA	TRBJ2-7	CSSSLAGGPTPYEQYF	TGTTCCAGCAGCTTAGCGGGGGGACCCACCCCCTACGAGCAGTACTTC
NA	TRBV7-3	NA	TRBJ1-6	CASSLGLVNSPLHF	TGTGCCAGCAGCTTAGGCTTGGTCAATTCACCCCTCCACTTT
NA	TRBV5-6	NA	TRBJ2-2	CASSLVEGVVVSGAGELFF	TGTGCCAGCAGCTTGGTCGAGGGCGTAGTTGTTTCAGGCGCCGGGGAGCTGTTTTTT
NA	TRBV29-1	NA	TRBJ2-5	CSFPSTGRYQETQYF	TGCAGCTTCCCTTCGACAGGGAGGTACCAAGAGACCCAGTACTTC
NA	TRBV6-5	NA	TRBJ1-2	CASRNEGVYGYTF	TGTGCCAGCCGCAATGAGGGTGTTTATGGCTACACCTTC
NA	TRBV5-1	NA	TRBJ1-1	CASSLSPGEGEAFF	TGCGCCAGCAGCTTGTCCCCAGGGGAGGGTGAAGCTTTCTTT
TRBD2	TRBV27	NA	TRBJ2-3	CASSPLGGGRTDTQYF	TGTGCCAGCAGTCCCCTCGGGGGGGGACGCACAGATACGCAGTATTTT
NA	TRBV19	NA	TRBJ2-5	CASSRNRFQETQYF	TGTGCCAGTAGTAGGAACAGGTTCCAAGAGACCCAGTACTTC
TRBD1	TRBV6-1	NA	TRBJ2-2	CASRKTGVGTGELFF	TGTGCCAGCAGGAAGACAGGGGTAGGGACCGGGGAGCTGTTTTTT